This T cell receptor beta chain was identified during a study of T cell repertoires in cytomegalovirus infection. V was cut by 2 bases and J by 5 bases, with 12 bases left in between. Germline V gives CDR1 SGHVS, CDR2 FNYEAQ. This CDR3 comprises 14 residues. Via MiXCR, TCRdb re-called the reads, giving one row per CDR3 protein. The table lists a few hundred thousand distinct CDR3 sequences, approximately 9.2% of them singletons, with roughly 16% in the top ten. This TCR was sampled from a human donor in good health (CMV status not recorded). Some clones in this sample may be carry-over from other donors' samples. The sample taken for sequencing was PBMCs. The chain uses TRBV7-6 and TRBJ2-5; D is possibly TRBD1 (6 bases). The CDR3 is CASSLHSQGETQYF. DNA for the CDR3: TGTGCCAGCAGCTTACATTCTCAGGGGGAGACCCAGTACTTC.